The clone carrying this T cell receptor (beta chain) was recorded a few times. Its antigen is as yet unknown. The sample belongs to a study of OX40 agonist ivuxolimab in advanced cancers. Clones were sequenced by immunoSEQ multiplex PCR, and TCRdb holds only the in-frame ones, with some missing. This table holds tens of thousands of clones, 80% to 85% found once. Germline V lookup: CDR1 LNHDA, CDR2 SQIVND (reference sequence). The CDR3 has 13 amino acids. The V and J ends lost 5 bases and 2 bases, in that order; junction bases with no gene match: 2. Study-level results: Individuals who were partial responders at 0.1-3.0 mg/kg had clonal expansion that ranked among the lowest.

The source was CD4+ or CD8+ T cells sorted from blood, collected in a trial of the OX40 agonist ivuxolimab. The V call is TRBV19, the J call TRBJ2-7, with 8 bases lining up with TRBD2. This TCR came from an adult with an advanced solid tumor such as melanoma, head and neck, liver or kidney cancer. CDR3 in amino acids: CASSRRGAYEQYF. The CDR3 DNA reads TGTGCCAGTAGTCGGCGGGGGGCCTACGAGCAGTACTTC.